This T cell receptor (beta chain) was obtained from a study of blood T cell repertoires in COVID-19. The length of the CDR3 is 12 residues. The V end lost 6 bases, the J end lost 2 bases, and 7 bases lay between the germline ends. Germline loops: CDR1 MNHEY, CDR2 SMNVEV (reference sequence). Clones were sequenced by immunoSEQ multiplex PCR, and TCRdb holds only the in-frame ones, with some missing. The table shows 250,000 to 350,000 clones, with about 89% occurring only once. The sample taken for sequencing was peripheral blood. The sequence derives from a middle-aged woman who had recovered from COVID-19. This rearrangement joins TRBV27 to TRBJ1-1; no firm D call. The CDR3 DNA reads TGTGCCAGCAGCCAAACAAACACTGAAGCTTTCTTT. Amino acids: CASSQTNTEAFF.